These T cell receptor beta chains were read from a single sample in a study of blood T cells in healthy people across ages. TCRdb used MiXCR to reprocess the 5' RACE reads, holding one entry per CDR3 protein. The sample gives about 760,000 distinct CDR3 sequences, approximately 60% of which show up once; 20% to 30% is in the top ten. The sample comprised blood. These TCRs come from a man in his forties or fifties in good health. CDR3s include the opening cysteine and the closing phenylalanine or tryptophan. Each record gives: J gene, V gene, CDR3 protein.

>TRBJ2-7|TRBV28
CASSSRRGRTYEQYF
>TRBJ2-1|TRBV7-2
CASSLTSGGPEYNEQFF
>TRBJ2-7|TRBV6-5
CASLAGGSVYEQYF
>TRBJ1-1|TRBV7-2
CASSSMEAVEAFF
>TRBJ1-5|TRBV6-1
CAIQGYSNQPQHF
>TRBJ2-5|TRBV5-1
CASSADHGVGAETQYF
>TRBJ2-1|TRBV12-3/TRBV12-4
CASSSLIAGNEQFF
>TRBJ2-1|TRBV9
CASSAGTDHRRQFF
>-|TRBV28
CASSLSANHEQYF
>TRBJ2-5|TRBV20-1
CSARWQETQYF
>TRBJ2-1|TRBV20-1
CSAASSGGRDEQFF
>TRBJ1-1|TRBV14
CASSQDIVEEAFF
>TRBJ2-7|TRBV5-1
CASSRTSGTYNEQYF